A single sample gave rise to the 14 T cell receptor beta chains below, sequenced in a study of blood T cell repertoires in COVID-19. The table came from immunoSEQ multiplex PCR; TCRdb's copy has only in-frame clones and leaves some out. Of 250,000 to 300,000 clones listed, roughly 91% are singletons. Sample: PBMCs or T cells enriched from blood (not recorded which). The source is a woman aged 40 to 55 with acute COVID-19.

This clone turned up a few times. This chain connects TRBV30 to TRBJ2-1, with D perhaps TRBD2 (5 bases). The V end lost 0 bases, the J end lost 4 bases, and 7 bases lay between the germline ends. CDR1 and CDR2 from the germline V gene are GTSNPN and SVGIG (reference sequence). There are 13 residues in the CDR3. The CDR3 is CAWSVGGYNEQFF. The CDR3 DNA is TGTGCCTGGAGTGTCGGCGGGTACAATGAGCAGTTCTTC.

This chain links TRBV5-5 with TRBJ1-1; 8 nucleotides line up with TRBD1. The CDR3 consists of 13 residues. V trimming: 1 base; J trimming: 14 bases; junction bases outside the gene matches: 10. The germline V gene has CDR1 SGHKS and CDR2 YYEKEE (reference sequence). CDR3 DNA sequence: TGTGCCAGCAGCTTGTATTTACAGGGGGAAGGGTTCTTT. Translation: CASSLYLQGEGFF.

V usage is TRBV19 and J usage is TRBJ2-7; a possible D gene is TRBD2 (5 bases). Germline CDR1 LNHDA, CDR2 SQIVND (reference sequence). CDR3 length: 12 amino acids. The V and J ends lost 3 bases and 6 bases respectively, with 9 bases between them. CDR3 loop: CASSIGDGEQYF. The CDR3 region has the DNA TGTGCCAGTAGTATCGGGGATGGCGAGCAGTACTTC.

The chain recombines TRBV28 with TRBJ2-1; 11 nucleotides match TRBD1. Per the germline V gene, CDR1 is MDHEN and CDR2 is SYDVKM. CDR3 length: 16 residues. V dropped 6 bases and J dropped 3; count of bases not matched to a gene: 7. The CDR3 region has the DNA TGTGCCAGCAGCCCGAGGACAGGGGGCAACTACAATGAGCAGTTCTTC. Its translation is CASSPRTGGNYNEQFF.

This clone was counted a few times. V usage is TRBV28 and J usage is TRBJ2-2, with D hard to call. The CDR3 totals 14 residues. V was clipped by 5 bases and J by 4 bases, with 11 bases between them. Germline V CDR1 and CDR2: MDHEN, SYDVKM. The CDR3 here is CASSLRHPTGELFF. The CDR3 DNA is TGTGCCAGCAGTCTGCGGCACCCCACCGGGGAGCTGTTTTTT.

This chain connects TRBV7-9 to TRBJ1-2; D is perhaps TRBD1 (5 bases). Between the trimmed V and J ends, which lost 3 bases and 7 bases, there was a span of 15 bases. Germline V lookup: CDR1 SEHNR, CDR2 FQNEAQ (reference sequence). The CDR3 contains 14 residues. The CDR3 is CASSFDRVSGGYTF. CDR3 sequence (DNA): TGTGCCAGCAGCTTCGACAGAGTATCAGGTGGCTACACCTTC.

The rearrangement links TRBV5-1 to TRBJ1-1, with 7 bases lining up with TRBD1. The V gene end was trimmed by 4 bases and the J gene end by 0 bases; junction bases not matched to a gene: 6. This CDR3 contains 15 residues. Germline-derived CDR1 and CDR2 are SGHRS and YFSETQ. CDR3 nucleotides: TGCGCCAGCAGCCCAGGACAGGCCTTGAACACTGAAGCTTTCTTT. Its translation is CASSPGQALNTEAFF. Complete variable domain (other parts from reference TRBV5-1 and TRBJ1-1): KAGVTQTPRYLIKTRGQQVTLSCSPISGHRSVSWYQQTPGQGLQFLFEYFSETQRNKGNFPGRFSGRQFSNSRSEMNVSTLELGDSALYLCASSPGQALNTEAFFGQGTRLTVV.

This chain joins TRBV14 and TRBJ2-7; TRBD1 matches 7 bases. CDR3 length: 15 amino acids. Germline V gene lookup returns CDR1 SGHDN and CDR2 FVKESK. The V segment lost 0 bases and the J segment 1 base; nucleotides outside the gene matches: 3. CDR3 nucleotides: TGTGCCAGCAGCCAAGAAGGGACAGTTTCCTACGAGCAGTACTTC. Protein: CASSQEGTVSYEQYF. Looking up the rest from reference TRBV14 and TRBJ2-7 gives the full variable domain: EAGVTQFPSHSVIEKGQTVTLRCDPISGHDNLYWYRRVMGKEIKFLLHFVKESKQDESGMPNNRFLAERTGGTYSTLKVQPAELEDSGVYFCASSQEGTVSYEQYFGPGTRLTVT.

The rearrangement joins TRBV6-4 to TRBJ2-4; 10 bases agree with TRBD2. The length of the CDR3 is 19 residues. Germline V CDR1 and CDR2: MRHNA, SNTAGT. With 6 bases clipped from V and 0 bases from J, the junction kept 14 bases outside the gene matches. DNA of the CDR3: TGTGCCAGCAGCCACGGGGAAGCGGGAGGGCGAAAAGCCAAAAACATTCAGTACTTC. Protein: CASSHGEAGGRKAKNIQYF.

V gene TRBV5-4 combines with J gene TRBJ2-1; D remains ambiguous. There are 13 residues in the CDR3. V was trimmed by 0 bases and J by 7 bases, leaving 8 bases between them. The germline V gene encodes CDR1 SGHNT and CDR2 YYREEE (reference sequence). The CDR3 DNA follows: TGTGCCAGCAGCTTGGGGTCTAGTAATGAGCAGTTCTTC. It specifies CASSLGSSNEQFF.

The chain employs TRBV2 and TRBJ1-6; unclear D gene. The germline V gene encodes CDR1 SNHLY and CDR2 FYNNEI. The CDR3 sequence is 16 residues long. Trimming took off 1 base at V and 1 base at J, with 8 bases between the two ends. The chain's CDR3 is CASSEESGSYNSPLHF. CDR3 in DNA: TGTGCCAGCAGTGAAGAGAGCGGATCCTATAATTCACCCCTCCACTTT.

J is TRBJ2-7 and V is TRBV6-6, with TRBD2 as a possible D gene (6 bases). Deletions cut 5 bases from V and 2 bases from J, with 13 bases between. There are 14 residues in the CDR3. Germline values: CDR1 MNHNY, CDR2 SVGAGI (reference sequence). The CDR3, as DNA: TGTGCCAGCAGTCGGACGGAGGGTACCTACGAGCAGTACTTC. Translation gives CASSRTEGTYEQYF.

The rearrangement uses TRBV28 and TRBJ1-5; D might be TRBD1 (5 bases). Germline CDR1 and CDR2: MDHEN and SYDVKM. CDR3 length equals 14 residues. Between the trimmed V and J ends, which lost 5 bases and 3 bases, there was a span of 11 bases. CDR3: CASSQGGDNQPQHF. The CDR3 DNA reads TGTGCCAGCAGTCAGGGCGGGGACAATCAGCCCCAGCATTTT.

V gene TRBV3-1 (or the pseudogene TRBV3-2) combines with J gene TRBJ2-3, with a tentative D call TRBD2 (7 bases). Germline lookup yields CDR1 LGHDT and CDR2 YNNKEL (reference sequence). V was shortened by 2 bases and J by 4 bases, with 16 bases between the two germline ends. CDR3 length: 16 residues. The DNA of the CDR3 is TGTGCCAGCAGCCAAACGACGGGGGGCGGAGCAGATACGCAGTATTTT. Protein: CASSQTTGGGADTQYF.